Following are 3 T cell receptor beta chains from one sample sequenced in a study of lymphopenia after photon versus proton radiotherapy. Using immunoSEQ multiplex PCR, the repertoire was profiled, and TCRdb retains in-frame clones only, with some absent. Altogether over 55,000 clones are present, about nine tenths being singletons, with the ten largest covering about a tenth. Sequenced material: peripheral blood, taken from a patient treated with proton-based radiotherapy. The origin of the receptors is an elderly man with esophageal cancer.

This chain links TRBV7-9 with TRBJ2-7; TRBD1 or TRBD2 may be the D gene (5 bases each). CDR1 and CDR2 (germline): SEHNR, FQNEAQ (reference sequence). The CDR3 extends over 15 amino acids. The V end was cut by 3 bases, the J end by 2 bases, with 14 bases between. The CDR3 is CASSLGRTATYEQYF. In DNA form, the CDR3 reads TGTGCCAGCAGCTTGGGACGGACGGCAACCTACGAGCAGTACTTC.

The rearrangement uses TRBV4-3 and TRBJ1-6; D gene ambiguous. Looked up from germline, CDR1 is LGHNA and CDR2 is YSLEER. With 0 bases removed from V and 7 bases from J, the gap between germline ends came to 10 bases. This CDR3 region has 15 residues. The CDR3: CASSQDGIGNSPLHF. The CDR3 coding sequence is TGCGCCAGCAGCCAAGATGGGATTGGGAATTCACCCCTCCACTTT.

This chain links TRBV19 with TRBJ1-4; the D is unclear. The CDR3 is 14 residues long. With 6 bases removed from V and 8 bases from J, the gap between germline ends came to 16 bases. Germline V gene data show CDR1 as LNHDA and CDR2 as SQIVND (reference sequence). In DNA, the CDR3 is TGTGCCAGTAGAGCCTGGGCGTCCGGGGAAAAACTGTTTTTT. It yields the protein CASRAWASGEKLFF.